Here is one T cell receptor beta chain with its context. Its antigen is unidentified. The data originate from a study of T cell responses to AZD1222 COVID-19 vaccine. General study results and limits: Spike-specific TCR repertoires showed rising breadth and depth after two AZD1222 doses. Donors were chiefly white British, with a greater number of females, and clonal diversity was perhaps underestimated. Close to half of spike-specific TCRs reportedly recognize unmutated variant regions.

Germline V gene sequence: CDR1 PRHDT, CDR2 FYEKMQ (reference sequence). Trimming removed 4 bases at V and 2 bases at J, with 12 bases between. CDR3 size: 15 residues. Some clones are missing from TCRdb's copy, which holds only in-frame ones; the method was immunoSEQ multiplex PCR. The repertoire holds 130,000 or so clones, 85% to 90% seen once, with around 30% in the top ten. V gene TRBV13 combines with J gene TRBJ1-3, with no clear D. The sequencing here drew on peripheral blood, taken on day 0 of AZD1222 vaccination. The receptor comes from an adult in good health. The CDR3 here is CASSSESVPGNTIYF. Written as DNA, the CDR3 is TGTGCCAGCAGCTCCGAATCGGTTCCTGGAAACACCATATATTTT. Drawing the rest from reference TRBV13 and TRBJ1-3, the complete variable domain is AAGVIQSPRHLIKEKRETATLKCYPIPRHDTVYWYQQGPGQDPQFLISFYEKMQSDKGSIPDRFSAQQFSDYHSELNMSSLELGDSALYFCASSSESVPGNTIYFGEGSWLTVV.